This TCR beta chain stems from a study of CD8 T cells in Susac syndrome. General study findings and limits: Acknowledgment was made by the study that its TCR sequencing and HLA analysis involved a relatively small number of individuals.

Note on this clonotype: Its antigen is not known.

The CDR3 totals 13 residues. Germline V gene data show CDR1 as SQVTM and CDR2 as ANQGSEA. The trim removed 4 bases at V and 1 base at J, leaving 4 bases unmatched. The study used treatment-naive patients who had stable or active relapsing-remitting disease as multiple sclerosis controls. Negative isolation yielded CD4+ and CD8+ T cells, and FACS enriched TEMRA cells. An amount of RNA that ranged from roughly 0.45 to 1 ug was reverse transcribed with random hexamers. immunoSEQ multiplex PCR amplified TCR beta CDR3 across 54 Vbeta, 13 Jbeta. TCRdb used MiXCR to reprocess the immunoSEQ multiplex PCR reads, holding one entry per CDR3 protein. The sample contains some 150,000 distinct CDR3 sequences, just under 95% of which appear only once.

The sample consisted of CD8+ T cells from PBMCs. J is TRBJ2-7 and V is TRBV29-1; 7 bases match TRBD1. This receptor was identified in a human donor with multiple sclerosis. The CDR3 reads CSVVRTGSYEQYF. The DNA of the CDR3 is TGCAGCGTTGTACGGACAGGATCCTACGAGCAGTACTTC.